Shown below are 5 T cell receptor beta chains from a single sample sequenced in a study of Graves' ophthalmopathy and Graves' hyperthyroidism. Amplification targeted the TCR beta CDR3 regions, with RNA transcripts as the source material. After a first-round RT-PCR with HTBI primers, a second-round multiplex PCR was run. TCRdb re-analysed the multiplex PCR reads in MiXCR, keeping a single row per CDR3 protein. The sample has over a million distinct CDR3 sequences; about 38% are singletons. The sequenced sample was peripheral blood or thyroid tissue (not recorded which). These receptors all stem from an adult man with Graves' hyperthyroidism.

The CDR3 DNA is TGTGCCAGCATCCATGGAAACACCATATATTTT. Translated, it gives CASIHGNTIYF. The chain is built from TRBV28 and TRBJ1-3; D not resolved. CDR1 is MDHEN and CDR2 is SYDVKM in the germline V gene. Trimming removed 7 bases at V and 3 bases at J, with 4 bases between. The CDR3 extends over 11 amino acids.

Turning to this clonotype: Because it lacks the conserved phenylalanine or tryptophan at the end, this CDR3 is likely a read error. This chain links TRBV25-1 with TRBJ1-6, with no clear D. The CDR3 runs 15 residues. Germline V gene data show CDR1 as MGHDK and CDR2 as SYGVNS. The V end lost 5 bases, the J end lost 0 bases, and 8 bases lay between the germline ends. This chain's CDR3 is CASSLKGSYNSPLHL. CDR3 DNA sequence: TGTGCCAGCAGTTTGAAGGGCTCCTATAATTCACCCCTCCACCTT.

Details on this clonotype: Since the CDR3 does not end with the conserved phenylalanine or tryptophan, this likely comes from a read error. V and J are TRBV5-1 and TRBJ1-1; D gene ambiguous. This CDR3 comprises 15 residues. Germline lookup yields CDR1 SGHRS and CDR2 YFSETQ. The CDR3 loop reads CASSLVEGRNTEAFL. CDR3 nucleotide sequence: TGTGCCAGCAGCTTGGTAGAGGGCAGGAACACTGAAGCTTTCCTT.

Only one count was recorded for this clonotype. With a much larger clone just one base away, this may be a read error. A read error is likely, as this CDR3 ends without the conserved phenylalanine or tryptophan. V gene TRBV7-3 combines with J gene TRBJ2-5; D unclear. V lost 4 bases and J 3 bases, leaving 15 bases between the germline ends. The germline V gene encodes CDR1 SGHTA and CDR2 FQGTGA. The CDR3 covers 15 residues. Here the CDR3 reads CASSSLGAREETQYI. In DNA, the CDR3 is TGTGCCAGCAGCTCGTTAGGTGCCCGAGAAGAGACCCAGTACATC.

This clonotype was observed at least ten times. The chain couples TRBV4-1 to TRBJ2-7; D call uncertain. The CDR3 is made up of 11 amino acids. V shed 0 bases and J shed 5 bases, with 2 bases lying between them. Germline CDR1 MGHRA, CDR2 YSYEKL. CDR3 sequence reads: CASSQEDEQYF. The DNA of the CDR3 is TGCGCCAGCAGCCAAGAGGACGAGCAGTACTTC.